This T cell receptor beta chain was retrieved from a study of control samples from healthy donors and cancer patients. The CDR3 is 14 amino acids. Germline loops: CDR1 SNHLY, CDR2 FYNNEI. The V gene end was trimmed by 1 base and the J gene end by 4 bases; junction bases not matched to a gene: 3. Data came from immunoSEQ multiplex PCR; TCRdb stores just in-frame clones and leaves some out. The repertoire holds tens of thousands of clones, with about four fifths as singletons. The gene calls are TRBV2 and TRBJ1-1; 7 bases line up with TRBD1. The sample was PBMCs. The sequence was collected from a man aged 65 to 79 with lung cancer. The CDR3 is CASSEVQGGTEAFF. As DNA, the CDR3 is TGTGCCAGCAGTGAAGTCCAGGGGGGCACTGAAGCTTTCTTT.